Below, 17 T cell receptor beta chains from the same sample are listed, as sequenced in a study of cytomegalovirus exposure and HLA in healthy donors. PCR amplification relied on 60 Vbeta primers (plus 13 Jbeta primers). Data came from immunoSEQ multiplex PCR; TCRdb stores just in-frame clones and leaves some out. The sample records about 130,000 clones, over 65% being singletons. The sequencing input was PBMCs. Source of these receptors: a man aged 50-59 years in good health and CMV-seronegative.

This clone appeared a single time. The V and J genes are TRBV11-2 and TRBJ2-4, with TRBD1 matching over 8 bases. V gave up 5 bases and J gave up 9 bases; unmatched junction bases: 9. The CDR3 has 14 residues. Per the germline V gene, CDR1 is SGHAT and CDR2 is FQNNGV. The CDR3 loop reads CASSLGTGGTIQYF. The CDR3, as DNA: TGTGCCAGCAGCCTCGGGACAGGAGGTACCATTCAGTACTTC.

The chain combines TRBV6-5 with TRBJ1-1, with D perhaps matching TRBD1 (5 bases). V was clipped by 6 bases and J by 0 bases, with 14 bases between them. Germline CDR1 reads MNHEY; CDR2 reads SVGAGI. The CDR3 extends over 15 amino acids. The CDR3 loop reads CASSQGASMNTEAFF. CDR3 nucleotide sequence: TGTGCCAGCAGCCAAGGGGCCTCCATGAACACTGAAGCTTTCTTT.

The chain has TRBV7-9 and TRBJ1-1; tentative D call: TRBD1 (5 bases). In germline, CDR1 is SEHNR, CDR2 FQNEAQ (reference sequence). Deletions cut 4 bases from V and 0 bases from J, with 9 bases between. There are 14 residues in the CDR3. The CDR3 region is CASSSSGLNTEAFF. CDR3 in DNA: TGTGCCAGCAGCTCTTCAGGGCTGAACACTGAAGCTTTCTTT.

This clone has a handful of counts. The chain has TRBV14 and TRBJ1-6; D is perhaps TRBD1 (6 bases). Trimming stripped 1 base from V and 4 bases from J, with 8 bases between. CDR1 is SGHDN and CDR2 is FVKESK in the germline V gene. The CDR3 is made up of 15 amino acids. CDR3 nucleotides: TGTGCCAGCAGCCAAGGGACAGAGTATAATTCACCCCTCCACTTT. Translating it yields CASSQGTEYNSPLHF.

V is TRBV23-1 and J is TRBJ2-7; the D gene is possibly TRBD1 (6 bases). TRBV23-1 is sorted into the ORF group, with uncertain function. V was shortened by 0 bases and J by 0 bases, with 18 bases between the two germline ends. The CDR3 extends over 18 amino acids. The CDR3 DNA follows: TGCGCCAGCAGTCAATCAAAGTCGGACAGTCCTAGCTCCTACGAGCAGTACGTC. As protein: CASSQSKSDSPSSYEQYV.

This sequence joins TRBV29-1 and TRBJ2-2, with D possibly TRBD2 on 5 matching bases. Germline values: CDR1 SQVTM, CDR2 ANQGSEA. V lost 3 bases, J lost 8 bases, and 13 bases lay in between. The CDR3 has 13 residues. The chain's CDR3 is CSVDSLDSGELFF. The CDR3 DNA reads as TGCAGCGTTGATTCACTAGACTCGGGGGAGCTGTTTTTT.

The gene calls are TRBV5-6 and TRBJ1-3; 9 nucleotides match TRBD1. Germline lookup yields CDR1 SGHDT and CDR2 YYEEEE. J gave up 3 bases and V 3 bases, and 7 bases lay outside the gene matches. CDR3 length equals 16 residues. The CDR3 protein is CASSWLGQGNGNTIYF. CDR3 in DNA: TGTGCCAGCAGCTGGCTTGGACAGGGGAATGGAAACACCATATATTTT. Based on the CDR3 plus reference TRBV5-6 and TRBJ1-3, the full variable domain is DAGVTQSPTHLIKTRGQQVTLRCSPKSGHDTVSWYQQALGQGPQFIFQYYEEEERQRGNFPDRFSGHQFPNYSSELNVNALLLGDSALYLCASSWLGQGNGNTIYFGEGSWLTVV.

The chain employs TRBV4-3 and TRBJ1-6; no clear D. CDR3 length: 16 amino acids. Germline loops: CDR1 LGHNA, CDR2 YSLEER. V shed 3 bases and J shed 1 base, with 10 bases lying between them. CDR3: CASSQERMSYNSPLHF. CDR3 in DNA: TGCGCCAGCAGCCAGGAGCGTATGTCCTATAATTCACCCCTCCACTTT.

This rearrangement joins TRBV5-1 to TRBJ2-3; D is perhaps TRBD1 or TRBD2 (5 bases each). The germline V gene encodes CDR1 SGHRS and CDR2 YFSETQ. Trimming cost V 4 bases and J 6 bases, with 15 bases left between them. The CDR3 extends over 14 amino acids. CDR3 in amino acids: CASSVGPDKDTQYF. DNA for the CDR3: TGCGCCAGCAGCGTGGGACCGGACAAGGATACGCAGTATTTT.

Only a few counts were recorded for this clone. For the CDR3, the DNA is TGTGCCAGTAGTATTCTGGACAGGGGTACAGATACGCAGTATTTT. Translated: CASSILDRGTDTQYF. This chain connects TRBV19 to TRBJ2-3; 9 bases line up with TRBD1. Germline lookup yields CDR1 LNHDA and CDR2 SQIVND (reference sequence). V was pared by 3 bases and J by 3 bases, with 4 bases of the junction left unmatched. The CDR3 is 15 amino acids. Using reference TRBV19 and TRBJ2-3 for the parts outside the CDR3, the full variable domain is DGGITQSPKYLFRKEGQNVTLSCEQNLNHDAMYWYRQDPGQGLRLIYYSQIVNDFQKGDIAEGYSVSREKKESFPLTVTSAQKNPTAFYLCASSILDRGTDTQYFGPGTRLTVL.

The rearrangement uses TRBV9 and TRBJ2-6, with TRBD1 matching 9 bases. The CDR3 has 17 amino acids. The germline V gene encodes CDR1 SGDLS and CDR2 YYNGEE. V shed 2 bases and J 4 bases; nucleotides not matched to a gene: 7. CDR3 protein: CASSVPGQGAGANVLTF. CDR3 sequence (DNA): TGTGCCAGCAGCGTCCCGGGACAGGGCGCCGGGGCCAACGTCCTGACTTTC.

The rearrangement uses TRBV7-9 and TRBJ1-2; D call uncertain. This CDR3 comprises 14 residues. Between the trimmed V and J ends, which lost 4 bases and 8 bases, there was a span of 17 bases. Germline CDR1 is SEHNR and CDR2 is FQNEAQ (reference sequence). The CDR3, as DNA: TGTGCCAGCAGCTCATTCGGAGGGCTGGGCGGCTACACCTTC. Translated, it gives CASSSFGGLGGYTF.

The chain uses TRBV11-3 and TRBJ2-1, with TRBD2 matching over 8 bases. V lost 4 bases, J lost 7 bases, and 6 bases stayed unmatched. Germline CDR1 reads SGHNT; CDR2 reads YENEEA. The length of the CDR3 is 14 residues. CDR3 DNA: TGTGCCAGCAGCTACGGGGGGGCCCAAAATGAGCAGTTCTTC. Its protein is CASSYGGAQNEQFF.

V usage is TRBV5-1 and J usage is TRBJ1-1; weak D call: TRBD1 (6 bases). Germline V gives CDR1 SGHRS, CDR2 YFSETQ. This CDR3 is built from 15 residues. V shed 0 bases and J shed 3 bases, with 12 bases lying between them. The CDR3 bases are TGCGCCAGCAGCTTGGCCCCAGGGGCCGACACTGAAGCTTTCTTT. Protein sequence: CASSLAPGADTEAFF.

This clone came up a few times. CDR3 nucleotides: TGTGCCAGCAGTGCAGGGGGCTCGAATGAGCAGTTCTTC. Protein sequence: CASSAGGSNEQFF. The genes are TRBV6-6 and TRBJ2-1; 8 bases fit TRBD1. Germline CDR1 reads MNHNY; CDR2 reads SVGAGI (reference sequence). The V and J ends lost 5 bases and 7 bases, in that order; junction bases with no gene match: 4. The CDR3 runs 13 residues.

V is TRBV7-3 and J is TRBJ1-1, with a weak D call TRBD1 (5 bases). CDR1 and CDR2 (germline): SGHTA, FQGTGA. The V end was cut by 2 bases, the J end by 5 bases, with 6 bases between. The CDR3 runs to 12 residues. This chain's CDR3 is CASSLPGTEAFF. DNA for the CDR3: TGTGCCAGCAGCTTACCAGGGACTGAAGCTTTCTTT. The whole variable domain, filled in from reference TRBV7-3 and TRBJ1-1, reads GAGVSQTPSNKVTEKGKYVELRCDPISGHTALYWYRQSLGQGPEFLIYFQGTGAADDSGLPNDRFFAVRPEGSVSTLKIQRTERGDSAVYLCASSLPGTEAFFGQGTRLTVV.

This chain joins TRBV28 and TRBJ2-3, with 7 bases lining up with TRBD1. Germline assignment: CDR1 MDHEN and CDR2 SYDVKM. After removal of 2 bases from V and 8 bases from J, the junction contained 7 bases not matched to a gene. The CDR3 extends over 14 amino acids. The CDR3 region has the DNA TGTGCCAGCAGTTTAGCCAGGGGGTCCCCTACGCAGTATTTT. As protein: CASSLARGSPTQYF.